This TCR beta chain comes out of a study of blood T cell repertoires in COVID-19. Study-wide context: Samples representing acute and convalescent COVID-19 were sourced from the United States, Italy and Spain.

Trimming left V 6 bases short and J 2 bases short, with 15 bases between. This CDR3 has 15 amino acids. Germline-derived CDR1 and CDR2 are LNHDA and SQIVND (reference sequence). Repertoires were generated with immunoSEQ multiplex PCR, while TCRdb's copy carries only in-frame clones and drops some. The sample holds 150,000 to 200,000 clones, around 80% seen once. Before being deemed recovered, Cohort 3 donors had two negative PCRs, clearance, or symptom resolution. This clone was found once. The chain uses TRBV19 and TRBJ2-3; D remains ambiguous. This clonotype originated in a man aged 50 to 60 who had recovered from COVID-19. Input material: PBMCs or T cells enriched from blood (not recorded which). The CDR3 region has the DNA TGTGCCAGTAGGAGAGCAGGAATTCTCACAGATACGCAGTATTTT. This gives the protein CASRRAGILTDTQYF.